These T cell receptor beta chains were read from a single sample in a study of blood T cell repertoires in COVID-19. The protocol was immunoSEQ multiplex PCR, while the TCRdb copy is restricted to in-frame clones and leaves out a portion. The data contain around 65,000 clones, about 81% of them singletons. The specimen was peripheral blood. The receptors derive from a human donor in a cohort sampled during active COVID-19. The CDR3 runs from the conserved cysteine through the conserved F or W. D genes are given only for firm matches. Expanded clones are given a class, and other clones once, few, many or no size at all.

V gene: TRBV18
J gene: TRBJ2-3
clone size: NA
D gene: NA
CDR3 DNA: TGTGCCAGCTCCCGACAAGCCACAGATACGCAGTATTTT
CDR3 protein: CASSRQATDTQYF

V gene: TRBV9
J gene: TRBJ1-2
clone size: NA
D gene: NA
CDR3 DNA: TGTGCCAGCAGCCTTCAGGGCGGCTATGGCTACACCTTC
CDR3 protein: CASSLQGGYGYTF

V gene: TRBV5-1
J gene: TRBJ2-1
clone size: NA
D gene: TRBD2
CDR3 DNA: TGCGCCAGCAGCTTAGCGGGAGGGGGTAACAATGAGCAGTTCTTC
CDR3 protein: CASSLAGGGNNEQFF

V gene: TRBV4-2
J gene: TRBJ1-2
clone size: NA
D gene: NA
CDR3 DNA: TGTGCCAGCAGCCAAGAATATGGTACAGTTAGTGCTGGCTACACCTTC
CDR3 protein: CASSQEYGTVSAGYTF

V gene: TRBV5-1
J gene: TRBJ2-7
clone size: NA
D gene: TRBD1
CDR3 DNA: TGCGCCAGCAGCTTAGACAGGGAAACCTACGAGCAGTACTTC
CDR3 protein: CASSLDRETYEQYF

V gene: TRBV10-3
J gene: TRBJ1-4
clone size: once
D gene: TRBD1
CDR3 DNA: TGTGCCATCAGTGATCCCGGACAGGGTGAAAAACTGTTTTTT
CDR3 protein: CAISDPGQGEKLFF

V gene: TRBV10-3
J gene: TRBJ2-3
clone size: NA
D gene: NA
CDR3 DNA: TGTGCCATCAAATCCGGCCGGGAGAAGAGTACAGATACGCAGTATTTT
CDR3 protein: CAIKSGREKSTDTQYF

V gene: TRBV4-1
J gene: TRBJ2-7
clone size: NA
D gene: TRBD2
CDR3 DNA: TGCGCCAGCAGCCAAGCCGACCGAGCGGGAGGATACGAGCAGTACTTC
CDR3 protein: CASSQADRAGGYEQYF

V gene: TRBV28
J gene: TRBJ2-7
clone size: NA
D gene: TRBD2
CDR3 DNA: TGTGCCACGGGGCTAGCGGGAGGAATCGAGCAGTACTTC
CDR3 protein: CATGLAGGIEQYF

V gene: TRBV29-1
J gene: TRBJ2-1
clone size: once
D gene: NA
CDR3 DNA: TGCAGCGGGATTGGTGGCGGGACAGCGCTTTACAATGAGCAGTTCTTC
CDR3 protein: CSGIGGGTALYNEQFF

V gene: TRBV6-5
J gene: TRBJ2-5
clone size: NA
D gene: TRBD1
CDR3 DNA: TGTGCCAGCAGTCGGGACAGGGGGGGGTTTGAGACCCAGTACTTC
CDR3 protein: CASSRDRGGFETQYF

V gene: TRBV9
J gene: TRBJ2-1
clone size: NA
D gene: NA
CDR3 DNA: TGTGCCAGCAGCCCCCGTCTAGCAACTTCATCCAATGAGCAGTTCTTC
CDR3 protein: CASSPRLATSSNEQFF

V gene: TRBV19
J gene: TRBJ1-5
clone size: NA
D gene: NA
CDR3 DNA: TGTGCCAGTAGTCAGGGGAACAATCAGCCCCAGCATTTT
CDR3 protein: CASSQGNNQPQHF

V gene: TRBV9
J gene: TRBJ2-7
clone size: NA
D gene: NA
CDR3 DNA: TGTGCCAGCAGCCCTCGGAGGGGAGGGGGGAGACCACCCGAGCAGTACTTC
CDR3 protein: CASSPRRGGGRPPEQYF

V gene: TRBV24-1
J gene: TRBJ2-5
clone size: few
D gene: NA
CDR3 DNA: TGTGCCACCAGTGATGGGGCAACAGGGATCCAAGAGACCCAGTACTTC
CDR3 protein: CATSDGATGIQETQYF

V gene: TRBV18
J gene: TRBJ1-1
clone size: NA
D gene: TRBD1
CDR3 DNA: TGTGCCAGCTCAACCGGGACAGGGCTGAACACTGAAGCTTTCTTT
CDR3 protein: CASSTGTGLNTEAFF

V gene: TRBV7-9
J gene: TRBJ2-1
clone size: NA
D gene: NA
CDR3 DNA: TGTGCCAGCAGCTTAGCTGGGGTCGGGAGAAGGCGGTATATGAATGAGCAGTTCTTC
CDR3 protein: CASSLAGVGRRRYMNEQFF

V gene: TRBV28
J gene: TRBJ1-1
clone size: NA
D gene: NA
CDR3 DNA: TGTGCCAGCAGTTTCGGCTCGCCCCGGGGCACTGAAGCTTTCTTT
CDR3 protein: CASSFGSPRGTEAFF